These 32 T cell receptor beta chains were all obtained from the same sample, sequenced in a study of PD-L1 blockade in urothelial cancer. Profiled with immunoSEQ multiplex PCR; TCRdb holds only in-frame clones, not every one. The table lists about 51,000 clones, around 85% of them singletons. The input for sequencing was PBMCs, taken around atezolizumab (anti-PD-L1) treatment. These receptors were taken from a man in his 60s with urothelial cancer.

CDR3 sequence: CASSIVGTGGYNEQFF. The CDR3 nucleotides are TGTGCCAGTAGTATAGTGGGGACTGGCGGCTACAATGAGCAGTTCTTC. This rearrangement joins TRBV19 to TRBJ2-1; tentatively, D is TRBD2 (6 bases). The CDR3 has 16 residues. Germline CDR1 and CDR2: LNHDA and SQIVND (reference sequence). Trimming took 1 base from V and 3 from J, leaving 13 bases between them.

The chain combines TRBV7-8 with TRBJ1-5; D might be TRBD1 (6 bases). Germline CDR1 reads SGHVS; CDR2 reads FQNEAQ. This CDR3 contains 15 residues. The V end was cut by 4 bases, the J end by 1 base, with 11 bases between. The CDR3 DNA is TGTGCCAGCAGCTCCCTAGACAGGAGCAATCAGCCCCAGCATTTT. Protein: CASSSLDRSNQPQHF.

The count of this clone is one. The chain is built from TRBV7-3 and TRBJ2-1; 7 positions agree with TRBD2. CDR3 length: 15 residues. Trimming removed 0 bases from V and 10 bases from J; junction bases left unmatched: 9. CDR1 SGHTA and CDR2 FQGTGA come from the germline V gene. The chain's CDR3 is CASSLTPTSSGEQFF. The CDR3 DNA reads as TGTGCCAGCAGCTTAACTCCGACTAGCTCGGGGGAGCAGTTCTTC.

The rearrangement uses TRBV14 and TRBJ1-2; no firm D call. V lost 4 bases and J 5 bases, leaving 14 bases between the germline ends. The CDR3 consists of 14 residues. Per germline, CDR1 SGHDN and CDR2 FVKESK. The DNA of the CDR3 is TGTGCCAGCAGCCCAAGTGGTGCGGGGTATGGCTACACCTTC. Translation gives CASSPSGAGYGYTF.

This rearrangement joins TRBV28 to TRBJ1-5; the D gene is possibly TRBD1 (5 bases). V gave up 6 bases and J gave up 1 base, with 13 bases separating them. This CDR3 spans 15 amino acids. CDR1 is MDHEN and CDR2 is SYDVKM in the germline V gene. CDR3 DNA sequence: TGTGCCAGCAGGTACATGGGGCAAAGCAATCAGCCCCAGCATTTT. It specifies CASRYMGQSNQPQHF.

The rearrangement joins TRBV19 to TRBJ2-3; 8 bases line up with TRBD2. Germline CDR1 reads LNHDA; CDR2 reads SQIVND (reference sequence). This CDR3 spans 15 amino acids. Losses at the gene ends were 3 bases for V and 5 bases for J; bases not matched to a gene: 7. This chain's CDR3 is CASSIEAGVRDTQYF. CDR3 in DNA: TGTGCCAGTAGTATCGAAGCGGGAGTGAGAGATACGCAGTATTTT. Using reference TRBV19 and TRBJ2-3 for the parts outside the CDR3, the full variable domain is DGGITQSPKYLFRKEGQNVTLSCEQNLNHDAMYWYRQDPGQGLRLIYYSQIVNDFQKGDIAEGYSVSREKKESFPLTVTSAQKNPTAFYLCASSIEAGVRDTQYFGPGTRLTVL.

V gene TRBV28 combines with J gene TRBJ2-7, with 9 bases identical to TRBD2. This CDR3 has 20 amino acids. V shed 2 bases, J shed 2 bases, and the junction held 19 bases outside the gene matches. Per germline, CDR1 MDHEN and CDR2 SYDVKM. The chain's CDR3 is CASSLGLEWGSGRLPYEQYF. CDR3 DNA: TGTGCCAGCAGTTTAGGGCTGGAATGGGGGAGCGGGAGGCTCCCCTACGAGCAGTACTTC.

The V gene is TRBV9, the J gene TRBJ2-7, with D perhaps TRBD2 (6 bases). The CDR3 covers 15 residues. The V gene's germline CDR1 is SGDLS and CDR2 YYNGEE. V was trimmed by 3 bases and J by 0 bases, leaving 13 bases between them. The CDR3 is CASSAEGFSSYEQYF. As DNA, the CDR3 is TGTGCCAGCAGCGCGGAGGGGTTTAGCTCCTACGAGCAGTACTTC.

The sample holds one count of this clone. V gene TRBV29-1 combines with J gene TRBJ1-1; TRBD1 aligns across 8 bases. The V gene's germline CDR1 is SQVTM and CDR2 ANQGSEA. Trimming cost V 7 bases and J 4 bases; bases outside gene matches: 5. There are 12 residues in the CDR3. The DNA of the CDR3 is TGCAGCGGCGACAGGGGAGGCACTGAAGCTTTCTTT. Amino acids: CSGDRGGTEAFF.

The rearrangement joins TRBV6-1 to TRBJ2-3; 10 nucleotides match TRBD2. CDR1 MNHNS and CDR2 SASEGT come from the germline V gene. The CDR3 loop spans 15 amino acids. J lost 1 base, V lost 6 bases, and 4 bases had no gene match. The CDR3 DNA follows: TGTGCCAGCAGGGCAGGGACTAGCGGCACAGATACGCAGTATTTT. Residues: CASRAGTSGTDTQYF.

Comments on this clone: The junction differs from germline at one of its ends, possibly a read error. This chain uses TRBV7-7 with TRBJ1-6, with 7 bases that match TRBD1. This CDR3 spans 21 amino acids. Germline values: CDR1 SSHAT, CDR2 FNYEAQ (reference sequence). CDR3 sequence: CASSLEGGSGTVVRYNSPLHF. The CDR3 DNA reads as TGTGCTAGCAGCTTAGAGGGGGGCTCCGGGACAGTGGTTCGCTATAATTCACCCCTCCACTTT.

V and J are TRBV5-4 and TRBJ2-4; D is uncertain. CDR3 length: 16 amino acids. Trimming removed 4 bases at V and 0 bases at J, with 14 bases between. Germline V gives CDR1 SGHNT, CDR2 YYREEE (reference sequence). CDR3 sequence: CASSNASRLAKNIQYF. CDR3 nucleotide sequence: TGTGCCAGCAGCAATGCTAGTCGTCTAGCCAAAAACATTCAGTACTTC.

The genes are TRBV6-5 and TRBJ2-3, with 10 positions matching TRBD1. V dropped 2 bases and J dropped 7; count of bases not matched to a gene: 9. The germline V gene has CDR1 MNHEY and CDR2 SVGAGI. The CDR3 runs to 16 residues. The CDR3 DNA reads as TGTGCCAGCAGTTACCACGGACAGGGGGTCTGGAATACGCAGTATTTT. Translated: CASSYHGQGVWNTQYF.

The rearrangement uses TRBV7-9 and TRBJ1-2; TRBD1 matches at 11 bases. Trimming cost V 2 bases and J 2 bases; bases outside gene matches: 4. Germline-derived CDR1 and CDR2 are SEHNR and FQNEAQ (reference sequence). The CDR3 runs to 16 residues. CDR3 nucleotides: TGTGCCAGCAGCTTACCAGGGACAGGGGGGAACTATGGCTACACCTTC. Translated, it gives CASSLPGTGGNYGYTF. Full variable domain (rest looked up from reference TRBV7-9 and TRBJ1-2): DTGVSQNPRHKITKRGQNVTFRCDPISEHNRLYWYRQTLGQGPEFLTYFQNEAQLEKSRLLSDRFSAERPKGSFSTLEIQRTEQGDSAMYLCASSLPGTGGNYGYTFGSGTRLTVV.

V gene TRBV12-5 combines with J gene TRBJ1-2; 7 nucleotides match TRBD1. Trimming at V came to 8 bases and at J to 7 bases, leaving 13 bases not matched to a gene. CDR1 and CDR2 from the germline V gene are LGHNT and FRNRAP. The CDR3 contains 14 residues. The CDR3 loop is CASPPGQPGGGYTF. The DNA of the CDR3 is TGTGCTAGTCCTCCGGGACAGCCCGGAGGTGGCTACACCTTC.

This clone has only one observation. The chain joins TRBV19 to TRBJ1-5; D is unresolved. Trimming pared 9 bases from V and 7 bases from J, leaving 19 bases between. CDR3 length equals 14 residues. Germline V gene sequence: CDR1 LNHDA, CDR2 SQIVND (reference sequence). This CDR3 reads CASRDREDGQPQHF. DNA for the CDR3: TGTGCCAGCCGAGATCGGGAAGATGGACAGCCCCAGCATTTT.

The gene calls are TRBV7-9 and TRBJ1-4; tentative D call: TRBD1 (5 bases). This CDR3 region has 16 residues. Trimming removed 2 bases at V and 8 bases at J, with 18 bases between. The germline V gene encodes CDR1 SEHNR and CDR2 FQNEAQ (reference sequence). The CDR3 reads CASSLPVGQGNEKLFF. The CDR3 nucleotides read TGTGCCAGCAGCTTACCGGTCGGACAAGGAAACGAAAAACTGTTTTTT.

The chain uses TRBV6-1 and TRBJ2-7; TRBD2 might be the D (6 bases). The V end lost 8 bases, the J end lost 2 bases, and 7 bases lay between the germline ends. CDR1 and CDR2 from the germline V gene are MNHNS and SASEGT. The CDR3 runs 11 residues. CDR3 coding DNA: TGTGCCAGCTGGGGGGCCTACGAGCAGTACTTC. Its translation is CASWGAYEQYF.

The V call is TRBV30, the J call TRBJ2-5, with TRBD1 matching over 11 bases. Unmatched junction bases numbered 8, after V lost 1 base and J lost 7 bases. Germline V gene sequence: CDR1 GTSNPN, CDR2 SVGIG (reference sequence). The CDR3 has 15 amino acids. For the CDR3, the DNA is TGTGCCTGGAGTGCAGGGACAGGGGGGATTCCGACCCAGTACTTC. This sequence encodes CAWSAGTGGIPTQYF.

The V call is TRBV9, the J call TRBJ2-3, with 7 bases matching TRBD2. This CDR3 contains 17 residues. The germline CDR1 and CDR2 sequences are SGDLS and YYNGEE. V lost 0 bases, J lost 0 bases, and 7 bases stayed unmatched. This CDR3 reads CASSVVTSYLSTDTQYF. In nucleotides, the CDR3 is TGTGCCAGCAGCGTAGTGACTAGCTATTTGAGCACAGATACGCAGTATTTT.

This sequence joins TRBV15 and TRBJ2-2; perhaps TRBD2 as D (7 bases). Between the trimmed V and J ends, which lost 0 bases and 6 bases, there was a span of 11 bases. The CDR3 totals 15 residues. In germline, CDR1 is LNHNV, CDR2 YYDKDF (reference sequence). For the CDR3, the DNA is TGTGCCACCAGCAGAGATGGGGGGGCGGCCGGGGAGCTGTTTTTT. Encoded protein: CATSRDGGAAGELFF.

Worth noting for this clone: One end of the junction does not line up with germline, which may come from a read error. CDR3 in amino acids: CASSGLSMAF. The CDR3 bases are TGTGCCAGTAGCGGACTGTCTATGGCTTTT. The J gene is TRBJ1-4, the V gene TRBV19; D unresolved. CDR3 length equals 10 residues. CDR1 is LNHDA, CDR2 SQIVND, per germline (reference sequence).

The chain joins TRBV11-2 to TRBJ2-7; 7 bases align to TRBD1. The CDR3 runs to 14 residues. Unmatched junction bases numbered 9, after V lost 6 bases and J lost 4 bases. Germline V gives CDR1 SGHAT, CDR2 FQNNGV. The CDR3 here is CASSLRQGSYEQYF. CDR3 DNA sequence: TGTGCCAGCAGTTTAAGACAGGGATCTTACGAGCAGTACTTC.

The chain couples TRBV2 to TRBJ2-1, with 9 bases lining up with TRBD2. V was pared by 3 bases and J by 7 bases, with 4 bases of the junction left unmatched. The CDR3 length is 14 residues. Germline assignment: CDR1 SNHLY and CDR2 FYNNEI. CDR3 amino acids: CASSEWAGGNEQFF. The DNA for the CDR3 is TGTGCCAGCAGTGAGTGGGCGGGAGGGAATGAGCAGTTCTTC.

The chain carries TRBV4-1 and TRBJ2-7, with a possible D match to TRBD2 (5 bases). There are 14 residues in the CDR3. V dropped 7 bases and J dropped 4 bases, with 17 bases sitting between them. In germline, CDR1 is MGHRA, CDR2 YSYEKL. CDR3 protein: CASTDPEVGYEQYF. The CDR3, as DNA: TGCGCCAGCACTGATCCGGAGGTCGGTTACGAGCAGTACTTC.

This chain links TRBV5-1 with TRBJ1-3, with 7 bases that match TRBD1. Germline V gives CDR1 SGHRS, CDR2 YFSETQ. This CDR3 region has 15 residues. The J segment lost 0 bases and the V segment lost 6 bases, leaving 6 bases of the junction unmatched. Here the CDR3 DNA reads TGCGCCAGCACCCCGGGACAGTACTCTGGAAACACCATATATTTT. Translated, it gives CASTPGQYSGNTIYF.

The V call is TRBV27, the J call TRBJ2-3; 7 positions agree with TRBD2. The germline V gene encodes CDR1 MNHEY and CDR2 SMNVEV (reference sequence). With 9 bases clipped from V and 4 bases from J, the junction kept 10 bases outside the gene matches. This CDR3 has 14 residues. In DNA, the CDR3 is TGTGCCAGTTCACGACTAGCCAAATCAGATACGCAGTATTTT. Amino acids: CASSRLAKSDTQYF.

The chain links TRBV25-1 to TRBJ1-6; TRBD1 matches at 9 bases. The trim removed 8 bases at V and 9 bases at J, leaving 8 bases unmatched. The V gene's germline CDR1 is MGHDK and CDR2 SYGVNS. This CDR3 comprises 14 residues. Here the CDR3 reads CASSKGQGGSPLHF. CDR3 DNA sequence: TGTGCCAGCTCAAAGGGACAGGGTGGTTCACCCCTCCACTTT. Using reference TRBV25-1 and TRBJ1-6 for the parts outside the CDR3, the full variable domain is EADIYQTPRYLVIGTGKKITLECSQTMGHDKMYWYQQDPGMELHLIHYSYGVNSTEKGDLSSESTVSRIRTEHFPLTLESARPSHTSQYLCASSKGQGGSPLHFGNGTRLTVT.

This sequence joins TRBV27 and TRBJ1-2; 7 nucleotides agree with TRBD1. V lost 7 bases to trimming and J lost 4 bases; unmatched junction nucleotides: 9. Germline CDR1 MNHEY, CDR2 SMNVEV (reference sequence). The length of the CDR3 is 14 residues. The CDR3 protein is CASTRQGGIYGYTF. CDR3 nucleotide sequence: TGTGCCAGCACCAGACAGGGTGGAATCTATGGCTACACCTTC.

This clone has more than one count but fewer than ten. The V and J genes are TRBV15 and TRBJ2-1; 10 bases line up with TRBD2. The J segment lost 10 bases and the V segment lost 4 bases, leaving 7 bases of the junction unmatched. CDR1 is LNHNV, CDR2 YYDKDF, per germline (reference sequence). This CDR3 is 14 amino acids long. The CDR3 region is CATSIRTSGKEQFF. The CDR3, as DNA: TGTGCCACCAGCATAAGAACTAGCGGGAAAGAGCAGTTCTTC.

CDR3 in amino acids: CAWSVHSGIYNEQFF. CDR3 in DNA: TGTGCCTGGAGTGTACATAGCGGGATTTACAATGAGCAGTTCTTC. The V gene is TRBV30, the J gene TRBJ2-1; 8 positions agree with TRBD2. Germline CDR1 is GTSNPN and CDR2 is SVGIG (reference sequence). The CDR3 has 15 amino acids. The V and J ends lost 0 bases and 4 bases, in that order; junction bases with no gene match: 5.

CDR3 nucleotides: TGTGCCAGCAGTTTATACATAACCCCCTTGCGGGGCACAGATACGCAGTATTTT. Translation: CASSLYITPLRGTDTQYF. The gene calls are TRBV28 and TRBJ2-3; D is possibly TRBD2 (5 bases). Trimming pared 1 base from V and 1 base from J, leaving 18 bases between. Germline-derived CDR1 and CDR2 are MDHEN and SYDVKM. The CDR3 contains 18 residues.